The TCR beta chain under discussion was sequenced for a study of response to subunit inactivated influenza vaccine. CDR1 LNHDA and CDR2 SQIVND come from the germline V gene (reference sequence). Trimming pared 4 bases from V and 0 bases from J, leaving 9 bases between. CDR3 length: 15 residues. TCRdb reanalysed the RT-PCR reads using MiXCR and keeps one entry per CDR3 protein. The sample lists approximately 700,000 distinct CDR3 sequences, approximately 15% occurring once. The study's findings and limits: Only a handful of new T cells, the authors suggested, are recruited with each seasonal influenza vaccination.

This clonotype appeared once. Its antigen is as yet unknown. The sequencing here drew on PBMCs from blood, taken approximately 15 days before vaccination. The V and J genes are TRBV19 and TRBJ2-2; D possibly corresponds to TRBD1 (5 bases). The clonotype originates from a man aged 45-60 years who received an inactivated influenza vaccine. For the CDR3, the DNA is TGTGCCAGTAGTAGGGCAGGGACGAACACCGGGGAGCTGTTTTTT. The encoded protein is CASSRAGTNTGELFF.